What follows describes a single T cell receptor (beta chain). Antigen unknown. Measured with immunoSEQ multiplex PCR; TCRdb has only the in-frame clones, and not every one. The table records about 2.4 million clones, roughly 93% of them present only once. The CDR3 covers 15 residues. Per the germline V gene, CDR1 is KGHSH and CDR2 is LQKENI. V trimming: 4 bases; J trimming: 3 bases; junction bases outside the gene matches: 7. Investigators divided CD4+ cells into CD45RA+ naive and CD45RA-negative memory subsets. The data are from a study of shared clonotypes between healthy human individuals. Study results and limitations: In contrast to clonotypes shared by all four donors, non-shared clonotypes had lower generation probabilities.

Material for sequencing was naive CD4+ T cells from PBMCs. Subset of the sample: CD45RA+ positively selected. The chain employs TRBV18 and TRBJ1-2, with TRBD1 matching 8 bases. The TCR comes from a man between 18 and 29 years old in good health. Some clones in this sample may be carry-over from other donors' samples. CDR3 loop: CASSQDRGDHYGYTF. The CDR3 nucleotides read TGTGCCAGCTCACAAGACAGGGGCGACCACTATGGCTACACCTTC.